The present entry profiles one TCR beta chain with its context. Its antigen is unknown. These data come from a study of CD8 T cells in Susac syndrome. With random hexamers, roughly 0.45 to 1 ug RNA was reverse transcribed. TCRdb reprocessed the immunoSEQ multiplex PCR reads via MiXCR and lists one record per CDR3 protein. The table lists about 130,000 distinct CDR3 sequences, around 93% of them singletons. Study-wide findings and caveats: As acknowledged by the study, its TCR sequencing and HLA analysis included a relatively small number of individuals.

This CDR3 region has 14 residues. Germline V gene lookup returns CDR1 SEHNR and CDR2 FQNEAQ (reference sequence). Trimming stripped 4 bases from V and 7 bases from J, with 17 bases between. CD8+ and CD4+ T cells were negatively isolated; TEMRA cells were FACS-enriched. The rearrangement joins TRBV7-9 to TRBJ2-7; D is ambiguous. The sequence derives from a human donor with Susac syndrome. The sequenced material came from CD8+ T cells from PBMCs. CDR3 in DNA: TGTGCCAGCAGCTCCCCACAGACCGCCGCAGAGCAGTACTTC. Translating gives CASSSPQTAAEQYF. Filled out from reference TRBV7-9 and TRBJ2-7, the complete variable domain reads DTGVSQNPRHKITKRGQNVTFRCDPISEHNRLYWYRQTLGQGPEFLTYFQNEAQLEKSRLLSDRFSAERPKGSFSTLEIQRTEQGDSAMYLCASSSPQTAAEQYFGPGTRLTVT.